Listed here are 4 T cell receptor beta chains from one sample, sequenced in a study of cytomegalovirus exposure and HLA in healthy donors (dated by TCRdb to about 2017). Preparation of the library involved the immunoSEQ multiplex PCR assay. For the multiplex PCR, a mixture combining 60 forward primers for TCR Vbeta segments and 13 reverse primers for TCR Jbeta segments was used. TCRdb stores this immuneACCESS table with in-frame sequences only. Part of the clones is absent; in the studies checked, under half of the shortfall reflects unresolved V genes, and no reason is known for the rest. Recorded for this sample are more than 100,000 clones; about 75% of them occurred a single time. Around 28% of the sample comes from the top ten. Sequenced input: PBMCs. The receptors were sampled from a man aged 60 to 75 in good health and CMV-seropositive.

CDR3 loop: CASSLLGNTEAFF. In nucleotides, the CDR3 is TGCGCCAGCAGCTTGCTCGGGAACACTGAAGCTTTCTTT. V gene TRBV5-1 combines with J gene TRBJ1-1; D call uncertain. This CDR3 region has 13 residues. The V end lost 1 base, the J end lost 1 base, and 5 bases lay between the germline ends. CDR1 is SGHRS, CDR2 YFSETQ, per germline.

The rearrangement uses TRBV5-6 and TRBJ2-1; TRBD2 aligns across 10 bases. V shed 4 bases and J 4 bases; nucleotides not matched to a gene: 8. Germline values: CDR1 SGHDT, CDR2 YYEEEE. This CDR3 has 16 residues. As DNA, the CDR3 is TGTGCCAGCAGCACAACCAGCGGGAGGGGATACAATGAGCAGTTCTTC. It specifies CASSTTSGRGYNEQFF. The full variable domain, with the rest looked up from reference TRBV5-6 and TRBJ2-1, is DAGVTQSPTHLIKTRGQQVTLRCSPKSGHDTVSWYQQALGQGPQFIFQYYEEEERQRGNFPDRFSGHQFPNYSSELNVNALLLGDSALYLCASSTTSGRGYNEQFFGPGTRLTVL.

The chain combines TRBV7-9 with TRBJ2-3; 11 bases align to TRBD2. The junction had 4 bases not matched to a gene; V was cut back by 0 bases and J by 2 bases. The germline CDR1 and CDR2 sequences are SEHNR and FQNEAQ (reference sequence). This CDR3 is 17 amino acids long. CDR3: CASSLAGTSGPTDTQYF. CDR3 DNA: TGTGCCAGCAGCTTAGCCGGGACTAGCGGCCCCACAGATACGCAGTATTTT.

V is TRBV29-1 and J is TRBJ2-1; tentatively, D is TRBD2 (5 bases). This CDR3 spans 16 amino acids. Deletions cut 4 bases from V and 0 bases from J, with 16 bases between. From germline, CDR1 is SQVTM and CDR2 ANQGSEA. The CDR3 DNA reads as TGCAGCGTTGTAGTTGTCGGGGTCCTCTCCTACAATGAGCAGTTCTTC. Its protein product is CSVVVVGVLSYNEQFF.